The sequence of this TCR beta chain was determined in a study of T cells in Graves' hyperthyroidism and ophthalmopathy. Findings and limits, study-wide: In validation, the model predicted ophthalmopathy. These predictions came a median about 6.2 months before onset.

This clonotype has a count of ten or more. Its cognate antigen is unknown. The study defined stable Graves' hyperthyroidism as no ophthalmopathy progression within 18 months. The CDR3 is 14 amino acids. V lost 6 bases and J 2 bases, leaving 16 bases between the germline ends. CDR1 is DFQATT, CDR2 SNEGSKA, per germline (reference sequence). Amplified regions were TCR beta CDR3 sequences from RNA transcripts. First-round RT-PCR with HTBI primers amplified the TCR CDR3 region. MiXCR, run by TCRdb on the multiplex PCR reads, gives a single entry per CDR3 protein. The sample comprises hundreds of thousands of distinct CDR3 sequences, more than 15% of which are singletons, and about 14% rests with the top ten.

The chain has TRBV20-1 and TRBJ1-2; D may be TRBD1 (6 bases). Input material: blood. This TCR was sampled from a woman in her late teens or twenties with Graves' hyperthyroidism. The CDR3, as DNA: TGCAGTGCCTCAAAACTCGGGACAAACTATGGCTACACCTTC. Its protein product is CSASKLGTNYGYTF.